This entry lists 9 T cell receptor beta chains sequenced from one sample in a study of identical twins. In TCRdb, the 5' RACE reads were re-called with MiXCR into one record per CDR3 protein. The sample lists 510,000 or so distinct CDR3 sequences; 12% to 15% were seen once. The same sample was also used in a study of yellow fever vaccine responses in identical twins.

The sequencing sample was made of CD4+ T cells sorted from blood. The source is a woman between 18 and 29 years old in good health.

This clonotype was seen a handful of times. This chain uses TRBV7-6 with TRBJ2-2; weak D call: TRBD1 (6 bases). The CDR3 has 15 amino acids. Looked up from germline, CDR1 is SGHVS and CDR2 is FNYEAQ. V was shortened by 5 bases and J by 1 base, with 11 bases between the two germline ends. CDR3 loop: CASSRGQMNTGELFF. CDR3 coding DNA: TGTGCCAGCAGCCGCGGACAGATGAACACCGGGGAGCTGTTTTTT.

The chain joins TRBV9 to TRBJ2-1; 11 bases are shared with TRBD2. Germline CDR1 is SGDLS and CDR2 is YYNGEE. The CDR3 totals 16 residues. V shed 1 base and J 4 bases; nucleotides not matched to a gene: 4. The CDR3 sequence: CASSVKIAGGYNEQFF. CDR3 DNA sequence: TGTGCCAGCAGCGTAAAAATAGCGGGAGGGTACAATGAGCAGTTCTTC.

The chain is built from TRBV4-1 and TRBJ2-3; TRBD1 matches 7 bases. The CDR3 is 15 residues long. The V gene's germline CDR1 is MGHRA and CDR2 YSYEKL. V shed 4 bases and J 6 bases; nucleotides not matched to a gene: 10. The CDR3 DNA is TGCGCCAGCAGCCCCGTCGGGACAGCGGTGGATACGCAGTATTTT. It yields the protein CASSPVGTAVDTQYF.

J is TRBJ1-2 and V is TRBV9; 8 nucleotides line up with TRBD1. The CDR3 sequence is 13 residues long. Germline V gene data show CDR1 as SGDLS and CDR2 as YYNGEE. The V segment lost 3 bases and the J segment 6 bases; nucleotides outside the gene matches: 4. The CDR3 is CASSARTGNGYTF. The CDR3 DNA sequence: TGTGCCAGCAGCGCCCGGACAGGGAATGGCTACACCTTC.

V is TRBV29-1 and J is TRBJ2-1; D may be TRBD2 (5 bases). This CDR3 contains 15 residues. V was cut by 1 base and J by 0 bases, with 10 bases left in between. Per the germline V gene, CDR1 is SQVTM and CDR2 is ANQGSEA. This chain's CDR3 is CSVEGSGGSYNEQFF. The CDR3 bases are TGCAGCGTTGAAGGGTCAGGAGGCTCCTACAATGAGCAGTTCTTC.

The CDR3 DNA is TGCAGCGTTAGTCCGGGGCAAGAGACCCAGTACTTC. This gives the protein CSVSPGQETQYF. The chain couples TRBV29-1 to TRBJ2-5, with TRBD2 as a possible D gene (5 bases). The CDR3 length is 12 residues. V was trimmed by 5 bases and J by 2 bases, leaving 9 bases between them. CDR1 and CDR2 from the germline V gene are SQVTM and ANQGSEA.

This clonotype was counted between two and nine times. The chain couples TRBV20-1 to TRBJ2-3; TRBD2 agrees at 7 bases. CDR1 and CDR2 from the germline V gene are DFQATT and SNEGSKA (reference sequence). The CDR3 is 13 residues long. Trimming removed 6 bases from V and 6 bases from J; junction bases left unmatched: 9. This CDR3 reads CSARLAPVDTQYF. CDR3 DNA sequence: TGCAGTGCGAGACTAGCCCCAGTGGATACGCAGTATTTT.

This chain uses TRBV20-1 with TRBJ2-7; 8 nucleotides align to TRBD2. The germline V gene encodes CDR1 DFQATT and CDR2 SNEGSKA (reference sequence). This CDR3 region has 14 residues. V trimming: 4 bases; J trimming: 1 base; junction bases outside the gene matches: 6. CDR3 in amino acids: CSANSGLGSYEQYF. Written as DNA, the CDR3 is TGCAGTGCTAATTCGGGACTAGGATCCTACGAGCAGTACTTC.

This clonotype has only a few counts. The V gene is TRBV28, the J gene TRBJ2-5; tentatively, D is TRBD1 (5 bases). The CDR3 has 17 amino acids. Germline V gene lookup returns CDR1 MDHEN and CDR2 SYDVKM. Trimming stripped 7 bases from V and 2 bases from J, with 23 bases between. This CDR3 is CASTSDRSATWQETQYF. CDR3 nucleotides: TGTGCCAGCACCTCCGACAGATCTGCGACATGGCAAGAGACCCAGTACTTC.